The T cell receptor (beta chain) under discussion was sequenced for a study of regulatory T cells in long-lasting Graves disease (dated by TCRdb to about 2021). In terms of the full investigation: Persistent Graves' disease was defined as persistently positive TSH receptor autoantibodies together with antithyroid drug treatment for over 5 years. Patients with persistent Graves' disease were compared with patients with newly diagnosed Graves' disease using TCR sequencing and RNA sequencing of peripheral blood. The study took place in China and was registered as a clinical trial. A total of around 35 samples were covered by TCR sequencing, comprising some 13 persistent and roughly 20 newly diagnosed Graves' disease patients. Persistent Graves' disease patients in the clinical cohort had taken antithyroid drugs for roughly 10 years on average. General conclusions and limits of the study: TRBV28, TRBJ1-2 and TRBJ2-5 were preferentially used in persistent disease, while TRBV20-1 and TRBJ2-1 were favored in newly diagnosed disease. Persistent Graves' disease patients showed lower TCR Shannon entropy and fewer highly expanded clones than newly diagnosed patients, suggesting clonal expansion. Persistent patients shared more public clonotypes among themselves (around 2,500) than newly diagnosed patients did (about 1,000). The authors acknowledged the small sample size as a limitation that may reduce accuracy. Sequencing and analysis were restricted to the TCR beta chain. Only peripheral blood was studied, because thyroid tissue, the primary lesion, was inaccessible.

Comment on this clonotype: Its binding antigen is unknown. No base-level quality is on record; no much larger clone is a single base apart.

The junction carries 20 bases between V and J, which are trimmed by 1 base and 7 bases respectively. CDR1 and CDR2 were assigned from the germline V gene (reference sequence) as LNHDA and SQIVND. The CDR3 spans 17 residues, from the cysteine through the phenylalanine. Kept here is only the CDR3 DNA, which spans 51 bases and is read in frame from base 1. This sample's time point label indicates: persistent/refractory GD, antithyroid drugs over 5 years with positive TRAb. For both TCR sequencing and RNA sequencing, RNA was extracted from PBMCs in TRIzol. The diagnosis of Graves' disease followed American Thyroid Association guidelines. Recruitment of patients was carried out at an endocrinology department in Xi'an, China. Each patient gave approximately 9.7 milliliters of peripheral blood, collected in an EDTA anticoagulant tube. PBMCs were isolated by Ficoll Paque Plus density gradient separation without further T cell sorting. An Agilent 2100 Bioanalyzer and agarose gel were used to check RNA quality, and a NanoDrop 2000 was used to measure RNA concentration.

The library was produced with multiplex PCR. The sequencer was an Illumina HiSeq 4000. To build TCR beta libraries, CDR3 regions were amplified by Arm-PCR using iRepertoire HTBI primers. PCR products were gel purified before sequencing. Per the source publication's procedure: Gene usage analysis of CDR3 amino acid clonotypes relied on the roughly 64 TRBV and 12 to 15 TRBJ segments identified across samples. COPE and FqMerger were used to merge filtered high-quality paired reads into contigs. BLAST was used to align contigs to the IMGT TRBV, TRBD and TRBJ reference genes, and CDR3 was defined following IMGT. Highly expanded clones were defined as clonotypes with a frequency above 0.1%. Repertoire diversity was measured by Shannon entropy, and V-J evenness by the Gini coefficient. A clonotype found in more than one individual was treated as public. TCRdb itself trimmed the public reads at Q25 with fastp, ran MiXCR and retained productive beta chains. Merged by CDR3 protein, the rows form single entries marked with the most common genes and DNA. What appears here as the V and J calls and clone size reflects TCRdb's work, not the paper's. The sample table shows around 460,000 distinct CDR3 sequences, and roughly 21% are seen once. The ten largest clonotypes hold around 7% of the sample.

The chain uses TRBV19 and TRBJ2-4; the D call is possibly TRBD1 or TRBD2, each sharing 6 bases. The clonotype comes from a female donor with Graves disease. The sample in question was peripheral blood mononuclear cells (PBMCs), obtained when the disease was refractory, from a patient treated with antithyroid drugs. The CDR3 loop reads CASSIAHGIRRGNIQYF. The nucleotide sequence reads TGTGCCAGTAGTATAGCCCACGGGATAAGGAGGGGGAACATTCAGTACTTC.